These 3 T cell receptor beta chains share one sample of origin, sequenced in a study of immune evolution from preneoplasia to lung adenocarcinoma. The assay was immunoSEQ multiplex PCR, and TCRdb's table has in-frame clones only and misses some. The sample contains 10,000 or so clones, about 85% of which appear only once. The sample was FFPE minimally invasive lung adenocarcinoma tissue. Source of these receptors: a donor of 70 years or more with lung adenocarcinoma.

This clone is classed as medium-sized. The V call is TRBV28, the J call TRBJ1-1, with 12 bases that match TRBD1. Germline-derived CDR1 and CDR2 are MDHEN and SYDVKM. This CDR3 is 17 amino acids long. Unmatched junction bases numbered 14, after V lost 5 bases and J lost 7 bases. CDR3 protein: CASSQNRDRGRPVEAFF. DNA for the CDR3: TGTGCCAGCAGTCAAAACCGGGACAGGGGGCGCCCGGTTGAAGCTTTCTTT.

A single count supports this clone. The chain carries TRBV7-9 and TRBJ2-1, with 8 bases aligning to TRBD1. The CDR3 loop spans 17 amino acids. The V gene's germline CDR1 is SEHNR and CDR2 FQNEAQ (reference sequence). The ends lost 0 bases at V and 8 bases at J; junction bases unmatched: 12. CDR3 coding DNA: TGTGCCAGCAGCTTAGCGTCTGGGACAGGAAAAATGGATGAGCAGTTCTTC. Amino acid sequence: CASSLASGTGKMDEQFF.

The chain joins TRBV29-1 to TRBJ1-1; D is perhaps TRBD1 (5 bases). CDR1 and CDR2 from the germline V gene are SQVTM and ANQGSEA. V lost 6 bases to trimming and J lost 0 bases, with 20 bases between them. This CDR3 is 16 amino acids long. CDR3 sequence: CSVNRGAGTLNTEAFF. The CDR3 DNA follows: TGCAGCGTCAATAGGGGTGCAGGGACCTTGAACACTGAAGCTTTCTTT.